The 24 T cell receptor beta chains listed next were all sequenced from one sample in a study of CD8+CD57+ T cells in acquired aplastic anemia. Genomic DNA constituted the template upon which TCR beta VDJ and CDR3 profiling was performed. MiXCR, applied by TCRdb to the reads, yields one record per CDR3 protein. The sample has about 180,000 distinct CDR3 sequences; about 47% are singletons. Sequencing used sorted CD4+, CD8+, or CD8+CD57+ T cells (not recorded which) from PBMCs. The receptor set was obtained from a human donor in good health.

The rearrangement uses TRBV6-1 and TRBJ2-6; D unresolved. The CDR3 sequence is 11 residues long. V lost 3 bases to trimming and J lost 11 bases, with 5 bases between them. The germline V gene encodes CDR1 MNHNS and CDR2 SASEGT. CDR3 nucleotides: TGTGCCAGCAGTGACCGGTACGTCCTGACTTTC. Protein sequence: CASSDRYVLTF.

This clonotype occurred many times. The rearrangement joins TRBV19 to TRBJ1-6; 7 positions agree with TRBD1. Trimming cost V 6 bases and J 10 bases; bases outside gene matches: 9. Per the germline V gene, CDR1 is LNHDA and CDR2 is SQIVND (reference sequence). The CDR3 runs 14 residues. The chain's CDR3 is CASSRTGGYSPLHF. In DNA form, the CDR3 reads TGTGCCAGTAGCCGGACAGGAGGTTACTCACCCCTCCACTTT.

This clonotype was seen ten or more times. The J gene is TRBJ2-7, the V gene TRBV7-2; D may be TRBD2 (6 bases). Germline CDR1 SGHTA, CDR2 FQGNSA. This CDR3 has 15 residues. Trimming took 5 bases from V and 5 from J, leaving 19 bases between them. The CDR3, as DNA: TGTGCCAGCAGCGGGCGGACTAACACCATGAACGAGCAGTACTTC. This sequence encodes CASSGRTNTMNEQYF.

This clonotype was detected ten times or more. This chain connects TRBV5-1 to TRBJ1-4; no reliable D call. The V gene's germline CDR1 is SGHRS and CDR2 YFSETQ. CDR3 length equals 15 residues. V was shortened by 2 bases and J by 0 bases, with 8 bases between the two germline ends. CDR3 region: CASSLTAATNEKLFF. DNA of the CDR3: TGCGCCAGCAGCTTAACAGCGGCAACTAATGAAAAACTGTTTTTT.

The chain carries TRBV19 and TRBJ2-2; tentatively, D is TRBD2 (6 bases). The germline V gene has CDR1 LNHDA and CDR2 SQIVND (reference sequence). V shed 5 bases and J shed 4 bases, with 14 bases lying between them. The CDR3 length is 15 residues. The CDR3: CASSRTTSSTGELFF. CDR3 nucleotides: TGTGCCAGTAGTCGCACCACTAGCAGCACCGGGGAGCTGTTTTTT.

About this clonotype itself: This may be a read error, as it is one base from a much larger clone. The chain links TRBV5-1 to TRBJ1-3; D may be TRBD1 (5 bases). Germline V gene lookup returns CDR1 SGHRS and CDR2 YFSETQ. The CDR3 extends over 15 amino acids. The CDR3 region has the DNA TGCGCCAGCAGCTTAGACAGAACCTCAGGAAACACCATGTATTTT. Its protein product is CASSLDRTSGNTMYF.

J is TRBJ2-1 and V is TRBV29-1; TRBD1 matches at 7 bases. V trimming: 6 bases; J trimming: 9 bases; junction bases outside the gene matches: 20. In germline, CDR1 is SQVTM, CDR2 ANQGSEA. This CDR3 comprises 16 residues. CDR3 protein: CSVYSPGTAISGEQFF. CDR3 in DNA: TGCAGCGTCTACAGCCCCGGGACAGCCATTTCTGGTGAGCAGTTCTTC.

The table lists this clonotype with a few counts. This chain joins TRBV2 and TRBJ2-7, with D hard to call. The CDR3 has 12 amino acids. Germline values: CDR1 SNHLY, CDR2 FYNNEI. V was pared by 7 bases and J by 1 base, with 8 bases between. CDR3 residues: CASNRFSYEQYF. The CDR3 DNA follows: TGTGCCAGCAACCGGTTTTCCTACGAGCAGTACTTC. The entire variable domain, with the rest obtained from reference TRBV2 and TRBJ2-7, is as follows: EPEVTQTPSHQVTQMGQEVILRCVPISNHLYFYWYRQILGQKVEFLVSFYNNEISEKSEIFDDQFSVERPDGSNFTLKIRSTKLEDSAMYFCASNRFSYEQYFGPGTRLTVT.

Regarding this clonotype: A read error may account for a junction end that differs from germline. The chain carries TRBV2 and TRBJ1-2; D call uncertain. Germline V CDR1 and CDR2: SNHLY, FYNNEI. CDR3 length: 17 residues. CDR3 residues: CASSARGHAQSNYGYTF. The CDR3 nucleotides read TGTGCCAGCAGTGCCCGAGGGCATGCGCAATCTAATTATGGCTACACCTTC.

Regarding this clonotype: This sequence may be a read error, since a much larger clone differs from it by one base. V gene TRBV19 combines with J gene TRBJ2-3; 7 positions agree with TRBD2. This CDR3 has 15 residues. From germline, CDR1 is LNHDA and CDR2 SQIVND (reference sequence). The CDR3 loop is CASSQRERGTDAQYF. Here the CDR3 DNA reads TGTGCCAGCAGCCAGCGGGAACGGGGAACAGATGCGCAGTATTTT. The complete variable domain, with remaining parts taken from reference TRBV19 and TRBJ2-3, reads DGGITQSPKYLFRKEGQNVTLSCEQNLNHDAMYWYRQDPGQGLRLIYYSQIVNDFQKGDIAEGYSVSREKKESFPLTVTSAQKNPTAFYLCASSQRERGTDAQYFGPGTRLTVL.

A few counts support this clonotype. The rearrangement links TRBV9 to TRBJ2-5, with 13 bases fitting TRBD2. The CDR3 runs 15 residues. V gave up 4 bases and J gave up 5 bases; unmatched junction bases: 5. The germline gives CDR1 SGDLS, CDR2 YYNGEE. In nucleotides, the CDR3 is TGTGCCAGCAGCCGCGGACTAGCGGGGGTTGAGACCCAGTACTTC. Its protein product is CASSRGLAGVETQYF.

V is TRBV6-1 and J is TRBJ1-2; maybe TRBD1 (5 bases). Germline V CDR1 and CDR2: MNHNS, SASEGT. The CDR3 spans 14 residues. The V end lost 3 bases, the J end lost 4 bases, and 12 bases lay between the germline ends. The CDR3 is CASSEAQGAYGYTF. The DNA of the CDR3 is TGTGCCAGCAGTGAGGCGCAGGGAGCCTATGGCTACACCTTC.

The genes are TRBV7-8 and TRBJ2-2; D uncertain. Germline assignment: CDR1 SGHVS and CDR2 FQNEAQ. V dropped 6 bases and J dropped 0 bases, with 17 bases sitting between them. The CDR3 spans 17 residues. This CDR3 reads CASSSLRVDPNTGELFF. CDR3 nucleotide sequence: TGTGCCAGCAGTTCGCTACGGGTGGACCCGAACACCGGGGAGCTGTTTTTT. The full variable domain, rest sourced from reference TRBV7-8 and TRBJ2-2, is GAGVSQSPRYKVAKRGQDVALRCDPISGHVSLFWYQQALGQGPEFLTYFQNEAQLDKSGLPSDRFFAERPEGSVSTLKIQRTQQEDSAVYLCASSSLRVDPNTGELFFGEGSRLTVL.

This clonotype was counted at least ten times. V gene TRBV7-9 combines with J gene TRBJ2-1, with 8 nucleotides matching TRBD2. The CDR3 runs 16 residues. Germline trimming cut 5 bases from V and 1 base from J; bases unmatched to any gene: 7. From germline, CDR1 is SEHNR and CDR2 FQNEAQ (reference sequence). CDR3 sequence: CASSAQLADSYNEQFF. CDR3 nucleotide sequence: TGTGCCAGCAGCGCCCAACTAGCGGATTCCTACAATGAGCAGTTCTTC.

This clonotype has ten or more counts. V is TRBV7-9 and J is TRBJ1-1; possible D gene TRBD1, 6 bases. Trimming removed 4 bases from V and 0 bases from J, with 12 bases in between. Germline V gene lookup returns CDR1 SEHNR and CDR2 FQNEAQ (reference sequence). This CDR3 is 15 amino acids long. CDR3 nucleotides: TGTGCCAGCAGCTCCCTAGGACAGATGAACACTGAAGCTTTCTTT. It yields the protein CASSSLGQMNTEAFF.

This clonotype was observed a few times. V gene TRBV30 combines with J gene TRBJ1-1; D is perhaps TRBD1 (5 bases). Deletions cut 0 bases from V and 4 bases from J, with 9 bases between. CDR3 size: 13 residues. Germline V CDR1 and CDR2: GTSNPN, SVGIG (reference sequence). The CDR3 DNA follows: TGTGCCTGGAGTGTACAAGGGGTCACTGAAGCTTTCTTT. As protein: CAWSVQGVTEAFF.

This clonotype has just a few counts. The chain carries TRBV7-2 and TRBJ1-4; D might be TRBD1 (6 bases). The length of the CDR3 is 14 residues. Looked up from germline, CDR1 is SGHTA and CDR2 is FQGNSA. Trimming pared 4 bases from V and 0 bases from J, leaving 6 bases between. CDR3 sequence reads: CASSWTATNEKLFF. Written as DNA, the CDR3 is TGTGCCAGCAGCTGGACAGCAACTAATGAAAAACTGTTTTTT.

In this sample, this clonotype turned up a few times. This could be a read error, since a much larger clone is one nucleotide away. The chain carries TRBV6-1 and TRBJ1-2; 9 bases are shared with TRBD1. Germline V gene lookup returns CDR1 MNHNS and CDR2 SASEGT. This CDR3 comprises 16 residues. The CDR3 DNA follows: TGTGCCAGCAGTGAAGGACCCGGGACAGGGTACTATGGCTACATCTTC. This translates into CASSEGPGTGYYGYIF.

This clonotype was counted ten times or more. DNA of the CDR3: TGTGCCAGCAGCCACGGGAGGGATACATACTACGAGCAGTACTTC. It encodes CASSHGRDTYYEQYF. V gene TRBV5-6 combines with J gene TRBJ2-7, with 8 positions matching TRBD2. Germline V gene sequence: CDR1 SGHDT, CDR2 YYEEEE. CDR3 length equals 15 residues. The J segment lost 3 bases and the V segment lost 4 bases, leaving 9 bases of the junction unmatched.

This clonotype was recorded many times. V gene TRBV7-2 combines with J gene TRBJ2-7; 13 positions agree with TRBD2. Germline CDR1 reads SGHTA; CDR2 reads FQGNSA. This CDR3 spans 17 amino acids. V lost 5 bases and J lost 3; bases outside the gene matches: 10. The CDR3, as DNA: TGTGCCAGCAGCCGGAGGACTAGCGGGAGTCAGTTCTACGAGCAGTACTTC. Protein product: CASSRRTSGSQFYEQYF. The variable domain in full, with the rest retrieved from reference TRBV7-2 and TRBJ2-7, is GAGVSQSPSNKVTEKGKDVELRCDPISGHTALYWYRQSLGQGLEFLIYFQGNSAPDKSGLPSDRFSAERTGGSVSTLTIQRTQQEDSAVYLCASSRRTSGSQFYEQYFGPGTRLTVT.

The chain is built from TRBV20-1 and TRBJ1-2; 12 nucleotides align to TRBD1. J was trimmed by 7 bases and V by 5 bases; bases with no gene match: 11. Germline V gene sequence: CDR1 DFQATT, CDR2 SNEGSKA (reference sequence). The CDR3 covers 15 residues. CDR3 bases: TGCAGTGCTCCTACAGGGGGACAGGGGGCGCTTGGCTACACCTTC. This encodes CSAPTGGQGALGYTF.

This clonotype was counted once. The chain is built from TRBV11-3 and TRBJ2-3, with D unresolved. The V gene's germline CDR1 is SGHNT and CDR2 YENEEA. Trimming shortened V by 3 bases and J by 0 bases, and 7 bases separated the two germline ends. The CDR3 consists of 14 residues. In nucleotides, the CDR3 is TGTGCCAGCAGCTTGTGGTCTAGCACAGATACGCAGTATTTT. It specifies CASSLWSSTDTQYF. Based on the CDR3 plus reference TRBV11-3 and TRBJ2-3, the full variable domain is EAGVVQSPRYKIIEKKQPVAFWCNPISGHNTLYWYLQNLGQGPELLIRYENEEAVDDSQLPKDRFSAERLKGVDSTLKIQPAELGDSAVYLCASSLWSSTDTQYFGPGTRLTVL.

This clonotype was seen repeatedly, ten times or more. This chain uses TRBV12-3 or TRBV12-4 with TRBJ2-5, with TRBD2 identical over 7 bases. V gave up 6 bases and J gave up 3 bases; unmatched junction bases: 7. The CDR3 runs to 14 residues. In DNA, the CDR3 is TGTGCCAGCAGACCTGGACTAGTAGAAGAGACCCAGTACTTC. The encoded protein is CASRPGLVEETQYF.

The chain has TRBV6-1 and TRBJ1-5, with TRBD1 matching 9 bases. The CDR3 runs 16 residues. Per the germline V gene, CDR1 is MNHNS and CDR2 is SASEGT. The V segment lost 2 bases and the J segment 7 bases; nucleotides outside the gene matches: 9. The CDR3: CASSERGTGTNQPQHF. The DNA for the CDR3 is TGTGCCAGCAGTGAAAGGGGGACAGGGACCAACCAGCCCCAGCATTTT.